Below, 21 T cell receptor beta chains from the same sample are listed, as sequenced in a study of cytomegalovirus exposure and HLA in healthy donors. PCR was performed using 60 Vbeta and 13 Jbeta primers. Libraries were prepared by immunoSEQ multiplex PCR; TCRdb keeps only in-frame clonotypes and omits some of them. The table includes some 130,000 clones, 80% detected once. The sequenced material came from PBMCs. These receptors came from a man aged 25-45 years in good health.

This clone was found once. This chain links TRBV7-3 with TRBJ1-5, with D possibly TRBD1 on 6 matching bases. CDR3 length: 13 amino acids. CDR1 is SGHTA and CDR2 is FQGTGA in the germline V gene. Deletions cut 6 bases from V and 7 bases from J, with 13 bases between. The CDR3 loop reads CASSRQDGQPQHF. The CDR3 nucleotides are TGTGCCAGCAGTAGACAGGACGGGCAGCCCCAGCATTTT.

The J gene is TRBJ1-6, the V gene TRBV5-1; 7 bases are a match to TRBD1. The V gene end was trimmed by 5 bases and the J gene end by 7 bases; junction bases not matched to a gene: 12. The CDR3 length is 16 residues. Germline V gene sequence: CDR1 SGHRS, CDR2 YFSETQ. The CDR3 here is CASRKPYRGENSPLHF. The CDR3 bases are TGCGCCAGCAGAAAGCCGTACAGGGGAGAGAATTCACCCCTCCACTTT.

This sequence joins TRBV5-1 and TRBJ2-1; 10 bases are a match to TRBD2. CDR3 size: 15 residues. V lost 4 bases to trimming and J lost 9 bases; unmatched junction nucleotides: 10. Germline V gene sequence: CDR1 SGHRS, CDR2 YFSETQ. The CDR3 sequence is CASSSTSGIVGEQFF. The CDR3, as DNA: TGCGCCAGCAGCAGTACTAGCGGGATAGTTGGTGAGCAGTTCTTC.

This clone occurred once. V gene TRBV30 combines with J gene TRBJ1-2; TRBD1 might be the D (6 bases). In germline, CDR1 is GTSNPN, CDR2 SVGIG (reference sequence). The CDR3 covers 11 residues. V gave up 5 bases and J gave up 8 bases, with 12 bases separating them. CDR3 in DNA: TGTGCCTGGGATATCAGGGGCGGCTACACCTTC. Encoded protein: CAWDIRGGYTF.

V is TRBV6-5 and J is TRBJ2-1, with D maybe TRBD2 (6 bases). Germline values: CDR1 MNHEY, CDR2 SVGAGI. Deletions cut 7 bases from V and 4 bases from J, with 17 bases between. This CDR3 comprises 15 residues. The CDR3 sequence is CASTNWRASYNEQFF. The CDR3 nucleotides are TGTGCCAGCACCAACTGGAGGGCTAGTTACAATGAGCAGTTCTTC.

The V and J genes are TRBV19 and TRBJ2-7; 9 bases align to TRBD1. From germline, CDR1 is LNHDA and CDR2 SQIVND (reference sequence). The CDR3 has 15 residues. J was trimmed by 4 bases and V by 5 bases; bases with no gene match: 9. CDR3 nucleotide sequence: TGTGCCAGTAGTCCTGGGACAGGGTATCAATACGAGCAGTACTTC. As protein: CASSPGTGYQYEQYF.

The chain is built from TRBV5-1 and TRBJ2-3, with 8 positions matching TRBD1. The length of the CDR3 is 14 residues. Per the germline V gene, CDR1 is SGHRS and CDR2 is YFSETQ. With V trimmed by 4 bases and J by 6 bases, 7 bases remained unmatched. CDR3 coding DNA: TGCGCCAGCAGCCGTGATAGACAGGGGGATACGCAGTATTTT. This codes for CASSRDRQGDTQYF.

This chain uses TRBV13 with TRBJ2-7, with a tentative D call TRBD2 (6 bases). This CDR3 has 15 amino acids. Trimming pared 0 bases from V and 2 bases from J, leaving 11 bases between. Germline assignment: CDR1 PRHDT and CDR2 FYEKMQ (reference sequence). This CDR3 is CASSLGGSGTYEQYF. The CDR3 DNA follows: TGTGCCAGCAGCTTAGGCGGGAGTGGGACCTACGAGCAGTACTTC.

The genes are TRBV7-2 and TRBJ2-1, with 8 nucleotides matching TRBD1. The CDR3 is 14 amino acids. Germline-derived CDR1 and CDR2 are SGHTA and FQGNSA. The junction had 3 bases not matched to a gene; V was cut back by 6 bases and J by 2 bases. The CDR3 reads CASRPGQAYNEQFF. The CDR3 region has the DNA TGTGCCAGCAGGCCGGGACAGGCCTACAATGAGCAGTTCTTC.

Regarding this clone: At one of its ends the junction is not consistent with the germline gene, which may arise from a read error. CDR3 protein: CGSSYSQYYGYTF. For the CDR3, the DNA is TGTGGCAGCAGTTATAGCCAGTACTATGGCTACACCTTC. This rearrangement joins TRBV6-5 to TRBJ1-2; D ambiguous. This CDR3 region has 13 residues. Germline assignment: CDR1 MNHEY and CDR2 SVGAGI.

The CDR3 nucleotides read TGTGCCAGCAGCTACCGGGATCCCTCCTACGAGCAGTACTTC. Amino acid sequence: CASSYRDPSYEQYF. The chain carries TRBV11-2 and TRBJ2-7; a possible D gene is TRBD2 (5 bases). Between the trimmed V and J ends, which lost 4 bases and 0 bases, there was a span of 10 bases. The germline CDR1 and CDR2 sequences are SGHAT and FQNNGV. The CDR3 loop spans 14 amino acids.

This rearrangement joins TRBV28 to TRBJ2-1, with 13 bases aligning to TRBD2. CDR1 MDHEN and CDR2 SYDVKM come from the germline V gene. The CDR3 totals 14 residues. V dropped 6 bases and J dropped 9; count of bases not matched to a gene: 5. CDR3 sequence reads: CASSFGLAGAEQFF. CDR3 DNA: TGTGCCAGCAGCTTCGGACTAGCGGGAGCTGAGCAGTTCTTC.

J is TRBJ2-5 and V is TRBV6-5; 9 bases map to TRBD1. Per germline, CDR1 MNHEY and CDR2 SVGAGI. Losses at the gene ends were 6 bases for V and 3 bases for J; bases not matched to a gene: 5. There are 14 residues in the CDR3. Written as DNA, the CDR3 is TGTGCCAGCAGCAGCGGGACAGGGAAAGAGACCCAGTACTTC. The encoded protein is CASSSGTGKETQYF.

The rearrangement joins TRBV5-1 to TRBJ2-3, with D possibly matching TRBD1 (6 bases). V was cut by 5 bases and J by 5 bases, with 12 bases left in between. CDR3 length equals 13 residues. CDR1 is SGHRS and CDR2 is YFSETQ in the germline V gene. This CDR3 reads CASRRGWEDTQYF. CDR3 bases: TGCGCCAGCAGGAGGGGGTGGGAAGATACGCAGTATTTT.

The CDR3 here is CSVGGSSGITGELFF. The DNA of the CDR3 is TGCAGCGTTGGAGGGTCTAGCGGGATTACCGGGGAGCTGTTTTTT. V gene TRBV29-1 combines with J gene TRBJ2-2, with 9 bases matching TRBD2. Germline lookup yields CDR1 SQVTM and CDR2 ANQGSEA. The length of the CDR3 is 15 residues. J was trimmed by 5 bases and V by 4 bases; bases with no gene match: 8.

The chain couples TRBV5-5 to TRBJ1-1; D may be TRBD1 (6 bases). The germline V gene encodes CDR1 SGHKS and CDR2 YYEKEE (reference sequence). Trimming took off 2 bases at V and 6 bases at J, with 11 bases between the two ends. This CDR3 comprises 13 residues. This chain's CDR3 is CASSLQGSAEAFF. As DNA, the CDR3 is TGTGCCAGCAGCTTACAGGGATCGGCTGAAGCTTTCTTT.

The chain employs TRBV6-1 and TRBJ1-4; a weak D match, TRBD1 (5 bases). The CDR3 runs to 13 residues. The V gene lost 4 bases and the J gene lost 11 bases, with 14 bases spanning the gap. Germline-derived CDR1 and CDR2 are MNHNS and SASEGT. CDR3 in amino acids: CASSVDSERKLFF. The DNA for the CDR3 is TGTGCCAGCAGTGTCGACAGCGAAAGGAAACTGTTTTTT.

The chain joins TRBV11-2 to TRBJ2-7, with 8 bases fitting TRBD2. V trimming: 5 bases; J trimming: 0 bases; junction bases outside the gene matches: 6. Germline V gene sequence: CDR1 SGHAT, CDR2 FQNNGV. The length of the CDR3 is 15 residues. CDR3 in amino acids: CASSPVAGSSYEQYF. DNA of the CDR3: TGTGCCAGCAGCCCCGTAGCGGGGAGCTCCTACGAGCAGTACTTC.

This chain uses TRBV7-6 with TRBJ1-1; TRBD1 agrees at 7 bases. The CDR3 is 12 residues long. The trim removed 4 bases at V and 8 bases at J, leaving 4 bases unmatched. CDR1 SGHVS and CDR2 FNYEAQ come from the germline V gene. The CDR3 region has the DNA TGTGCCAGCAGCTCAAGGACAGGAGAAGCTTTCTTT. Encoded protein: CASSSRTGEAFF.

This clone appeared a single time. The chain uses TRBV5-4 and TRBJ2-7; D remains ambiguous. This CDR3 has 13 amino acids. Trimming shortened V by 2 bases and J by 1 base, and 7 bases separated the two germline ends. CDR1 is SGHNT and CDR2 is YYREEE in the germline V gene (reference sequence). CDR3 in amino acids: CASSFAVSYEQYF. CDR3 nucleotides: TGTGCCAGCAGCTTCGCAGTTTCCTACGAGCAGTACTTC.

The chain joins TRBV27 to TRBJ2-1; D possibly corresponds to TRBD2 (6 bases). The germline gives CDR1 MNHEY, CDR2 SMNVEV (reference sequence). The CDR3 spans 16 residues. Trimming cost V 5 bases and J 7 bases, with 21 bases left between them. The CDR3 is CASSPRPWGESNEQFF. CDR3 bases: TGTGCCAGCAGTCCCCGGCCCTGGGGGGAGTCAAATGAGCAGTTCTTC.